These 8 T cell receptor beta chains were sequenced from one sample in a study of regulatory T cells in long-lasting Graves disease. The sample's time point: persistent/refractory GD, antithyroid drugs over 5 years with positive TRAb. RNA extracted from PBMCs served as the sequencing template. iRepertoire HTBI primers and Arm-PCR of CDR3 regions built TCR beta libraries. A single record per CDR3 protein comes from TCRdb applying MiXCR to the multiplex PCR reads. The sample carries some 470,000 distinct CDR3 sequences, roughly a fifth recorded once. The specimen was peripheral blood mononuclear cells (PBMCs), collected when the disease was refractory, from a patient treated with antithyroid drugs. These receptors all come from a female donor with Graves disease.

Comment on this clonotype: A much bigger clone sits one base away, suggesting this may be a read error. This chain links TRBV6-2 or TRBV6-3 with TRBJ1-5; TRBD1 agrees at 7 bases. In germline, CDR1 is MNHEY, CDR2 SVGEGT. The CDR3 has 16 residues. As DNA, the CDR3 is TGTGTCAGCAGCGGGGGAATCAGGGGGGCAGGACAGCCCCAGCATTTT. Translating gives CVSSGGIRGAGQPQHF.

This clonotype was detected ten times or more. V is TRBV20-1 and J is TRBJ2-7; TRBD2 agrees at 13 bases. The CDR3 covers 15 residues. With V trimmed by 6 bases and J by 1 base, 6 bases remained unmatched. CDR1 is DFQATT and CDR2 is SNEGSKA in the germline V gene (reference sequence). The CDR3 reads CSADGTSGISYEQYF. In DNA, the CDR3 is TGCAGTGCGGATGGGACTAGCGGGATTTCCTACGAGCAGTACTTC.

This clonotype was recorded at least ten times. This rearrangement joins TRBV20-1 to TRBJ1-4; weak D call: TRBD1 (6 bases). V dropped 3 bases and J dropped 3 bases, with 8 bases sitting between them. From germline, CDR1 is DFQATT and CDR2 SNEGSKA (reference sequence). This CDR3 region has 13 residues. The CDR3 protein is CSARDSSNEKLFF. In DNA form, the CDR3 reads TGCAGTGCTAGGGACAGTTCTAATGAAAAACTGTTTTTT.

This clonotype has just a few counts. The rearrangement joins TRBV6-2 or TRBV6-3 to TRBJ2-3, with 11 nucleotides matching TRBD2. The V segment lost 2 bases and the J segment 0 bases; nucleotides outside the gene matches: 4. Germline V CDR1 and CDR2: MNHEY, SVGEGT. CDR3 length equals 17 residues. Here the CDR3 reads CASSYLAGGPSTDTQYF. As DNA, the CDR3 is TGTGCCAGCAGTTACCTAGCGGGGGGACCCAGCACAGATACGCAGTATTTT.

V gene TRBV15 combines with J gene TRBJ2-7, with TRBD1 matching 10 bases. This CDR3 has 15 amino acids. V shed 0 bases and J 7 bases; nucleotides not matched to a gene: 6. Germline-derived CDR1 and CDR2 are LNHNV and YYDKDF (reference sequence). CDR3 amino acids: CATSRDRQGANEQYF. The CDR3 coding sequence is TGTGCCACCAGCAGAGATCGACAGGGGGCGAATGAGCAGTACTTC.

The sample holds many counts of this clonotype. The chain links TRBV28 to TRBJ1-2; D is uncertain. V shed 10 bases and J shed 7 bases, with 19 bases lying between them. The CDR3 is 13 amino acids. CDR1 is MDHEN, CDR2 SYDVKM, per germline. The CDR3 DNA is TGTGCCACCCCGAGGACGGAGGGTCCTGGCTACACCTTC. Amino acid sequence: CATPRTEGPGYTF.

The sample holds many counts of this clonotype. The chain has TRBV28 and TRBJ1-1; D is unclear. The V gene's germline CDR1 is MDHEN and CDR2 SYDVKM. The length of the CDR3 is 14 residues. The V and J ends lost 2 bases and 1 base respectively, with 8 bases between them. This chain's CDR3 is CASSLTRKNTEAFF. CDR3 bases: TGTGCCAGCAGTTTAACCAGAAAGAACACTGAAGCTTTCTTT.

This clonotype was seen a few times. This rearrangement joins TRBV7-2 to TRBJ1-1, with no clear D. Trimming took 1 base from V and 6 from J, leaving 9 bases between them. CDR3 length: 13 amino acids. The germline CDR1 and CDR2 sequences are SGHTA and FQGNSA. The CDR3 DNA reads as TGTGCCAGCAGCTTAGGTTCCCTCGCTGAAGCTTTCTTT. Translation gives CASSLGSLAEAFF. Using reference TRBV7-2 and TRBJ1-1 for the parts outside the CDR3, the full variable domain is GAGVSQSPSNKVTEKGKDVELRCDPISGHTALYWYRQSLGQGLEFLIYFQGNSAPDKSGLPSDRFSAERTGGSVSTLTIQRTQQEDSAVYLCASSLGSLAEAFFGQGTRLTVV.